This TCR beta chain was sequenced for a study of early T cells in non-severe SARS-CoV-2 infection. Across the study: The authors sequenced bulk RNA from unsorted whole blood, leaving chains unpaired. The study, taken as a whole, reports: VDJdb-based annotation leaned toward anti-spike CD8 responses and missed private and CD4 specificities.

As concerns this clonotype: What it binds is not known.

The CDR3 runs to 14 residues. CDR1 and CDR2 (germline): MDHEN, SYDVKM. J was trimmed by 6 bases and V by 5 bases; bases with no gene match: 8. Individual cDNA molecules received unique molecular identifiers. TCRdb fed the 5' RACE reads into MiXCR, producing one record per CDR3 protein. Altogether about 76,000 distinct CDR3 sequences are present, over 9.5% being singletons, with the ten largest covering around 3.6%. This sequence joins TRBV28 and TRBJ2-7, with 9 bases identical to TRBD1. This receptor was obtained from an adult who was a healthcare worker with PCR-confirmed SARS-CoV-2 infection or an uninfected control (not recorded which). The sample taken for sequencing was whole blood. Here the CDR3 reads CASSPRDRAPEQYF. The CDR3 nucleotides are TGTGCCAGCAGTCCTCGGGACAGGGCGCCCGAGCAGTACTTC.